This TCR beta chain was observed in a study of response to subunit inactivated influenza vaccine. The study, taken as a whole, reports: Few new T cells, the authors suggested, are recruited by each seasonal influenza vaccination.

This clonotype was counted ten times or more. Its antigen is not known. TCRdb itself ran the RT-PCR reads through MiXCR, one entry per CDR3 protein. Of 200,000 to 250,000 distinct CDR3 sequences listed, about 12% are singletons. V lost 6 bases to trimming and J lost 7 bases, with 15 bases between them. This CDR3 spans 13 amino acids. The genes are TRBV12-3 or TRBV12-4 and TRBJ1-2, with a weak D call TRBD1 (6 bases). The sequence was obtained from a man in his fifties who received an inactivated influenza vaccine. The sample here was non-naive T cells sorted from PBMCs, taken around 14 days before vaccination. DNA of the CDR3: TGTGCCAGCAGCTCAGGGGTTAGGAGTGGCTACACCTTC. Its translation is CASSSGVRSGYTF.